This T cell receptor (beta chain) was identified during a study of blood T cell repertoires in COVID-19. Profiled with immunoSEQ multiplex PCR; TCRdb holds only in-frame clones, not every one. The sample has approximately 440,000 clones; 70% to 90% are singletons. Patients in Seattle were enrolled during active infection, then followed longitudinally. Per germline, CDR1 SGHVS and CDR2 FQNEAQ. This CDR3 spans 15 amino acids. Trimming removed 5 bases at V and 4 bases at J, with 17 bases between. The chain combines TRBV7-8 with TRBJ1-2; possibly TRBD1 for D (5 bases). The origin of this receptor is a woman aged 45-65 years with COVID-19, enrolled during active disease. Sequenced sample: peripheral blood. CDR3 in DNA: TGTGCCAGCAGCACCTGGGGAGGGACCCTCTATGGCTACACCTTC. It yields the protein CASSTWGGTLYGYTF.